The next 26 T cell receptor beta chains were all read from a single sample in a study of blood T cells in healthy people across ages. Through a sample-barcoded 5' primer and a J-beta primer mix, a second PCR was run for 7 to 11 cycles. TCRdb reprocessed the 5' RACE reads via MiXCR and lists one record per CDR3 protein. The table lists 1 million or so distinct CDR3 sequences, over 35% of them singletons. The sample comprised blood. These receptors all stem from a woman aged 60-75 years in good health.

This clonotype has just one count. The genes are TRBV7-6 and TRBJ2-1; 13 bases agree with TRBD2. Germline trimming cut 4 bases from V and 6 bases from J; bases unmatched to any gene: 6. Germline assignment: CDR1 SGHVS and CDR2 FNYEAQ. The CDR3 loop spans 16 amino acids. The CDR3 spells CASSWTSGSRGNEQFF. The CDR3 DNA reads as TGTGCCAGCAGCTGGACTAGCGGGAGTAGGGGCAATGAGCAGTTCTTC.

V gene TRBV7-2 combines with J gene TRBJ1-2, with D perhaps matching TRBD1 (6 bases). The CDR3 is made up of 14 amino acids. V gave up 0 bases and J gave up 6 bases, with 11 bases separating them. The germline CDR1 and CDR2 sequences are SGHTA and FQGNSA. CDR3 sequence: CASSLAVTGNGYTF. The DNA for the CDR3 is TGTGCCAGCAGCTTAGCTGTTACAGGGAATGGCTACACCTTC.

V gene TRBV5-1 combines with J gene TRBJ1-6; TRBD1 might be the D (5 bases). Germline V gene lookup returns CDR1 SGHRS and CDR2 YFSETQ. The V end was cut by 0 bases, the J end by 8 bases, with 12 bases between. This CDR3 comprises 15 residues. The CDR3 is CASSLGQTSHSPLHF. CDR3 bases: TGCGCCAGCAGCTTGGGACAGACCTCCCATTCACCCCTCCACTTT. Combining the CDR3 with reference TRBV5-1 and TRBJ1-6 gives the whole variable domain KAGVTQTPRYLIKTRGQQVTLSCSPISGHRSVSWYQQTPGQGLQFLFEYFSETQRNKGNFPGRFSGRQFSNSRSEMNVSTLELGDSALYLCASSLGQTSHSPLHFGNGTRLTVT.

This clonotype was counted only a few times. V gene TRBV5-1 combines with J gene TRBJ2-1, with 9 bases aligning to TRBD2. The V gene's germline CDR1 is SGHRS and CDR2 YFSETQ. The CDR3 spans 14 residues. V dropped 6 bases and J dropped 9; count of bases not matched to a gene: 10. This CDR3 is CASNLLAGYGEQFF. As DNA, the CDR3 is TGCGCCAGCAATCTGCTAGCGGGGTACGGTGAGCAGTTCTTC.

There are a few counts of this clonotype. V and J are TRBV29-1 and TRBJ1-2; no definite D call. The germline V gene encodes CDR1 SQVTM and CDR2 ANQGSEA. The CDR3 is 11 residues long. V gave up 7 bases and J gave up 7 bases, with 13 bases separating them. CDR3 amino acids: CSGGGSGGYTF. In nucleotides, the CDR3 is TGCAGCGGTGGTGGTTCAGGTGGCTACACCTTC.

As regards this clonotype: At one end the junction does not follow the germline gene, possibly because of a read error. The V call is TRBV15, the J call TRBJ2-7; 11 nucleotides match TRBD2. The CDR3 has 19 amino acids. CDR1 and CDR2 from the germline V gene are LNHNV and YYDKDF (reference sequence). CDR3 region: CAASREPPGTSGQAYEQYF. CDR3 nucleotides: TGTGCCGCCAGCAGAGAACCGCCCGGGACTAGCGGCCAAGCCTACGAGCAGTACTTC.

This clonotype has a handful of counts. CDR3: CASSQDRTLREQYF. The DNA for the CDR3 is TGCGCCAGCAGCCAAGATAGGACCTTGCGCGAGCAGTACTTC. The chain uses TRBV4-1 and TRBJ2-7; D is uncertain. V shed 0 bases and J shed 6 bases, with 12 bases lying between them. Germline CDR1 and CDR2: MGHRA and YSYEKL. The CDR3 contains 14 residues.

The gene calls are TRBV5-1 and TRBJ2-1; tentative D call: TRBD1 (5 bases). Germline CDR1 SGHRS, CDR2 YFSETQ. The CDR3 totals 13 residues. The V end lost 6 bases, the J end lost 2 bases, and 9 bases lay between the germline ends. CDR3 sequence (DNA): TGCGCCAGCAAACGACAGACCTACAATGAGCAGTTCTTC. It yields the protein CASKRQTYNEQFF.

This clonotype was seen only once. The J gene is TRBJ2-7, the V gene TRBV6-5; D perhaps matches TRBD2 (5 bases). With 6 bases removed from V and 7 bases from J, the gap between germline ends came to 16 bases. The CDR3 loop spans 13 amino acids. Per germline, CDR1 MNHEY and CDR2 SVGAGI. This CDR3 is CASRRASYNEQYF. The CDR3 DNA reads TGTGCCAGCAGGCGGGCATCCTACAATGAGCAGTACTTC.

This rearrangement joins TRBV6-1 to TRBJ2-4; D might be TRBD2 (5 bases). The CDR3 is 14 amino acids. The germline V gene has CDR1 MNHNS and CDR2 SASEGT. V lost 8 bases, J lost 5 bases, and 16 bases lay in between. CDR3 region: CASGRTGGQNIQYF. CDR3 bases: TGTGCCAGCGGACGGACGGGCGGGCAAAACATTCAGTACTTC.

This clonotype was seen repeatedly, ten times or more. Germline is not matched at one junction end, which may reflect a read error. The genes are TRBV5-1 and TRBJ2-5; D call uncertain. The CDR3 sequence is 13 residues long. In germline, CDR1 is SGHRS, CDR2 YFSETQ. The CDR3 DNA reads TGTGCCAGCAGTTTCGGCAGCCAAGAGACCCAGTACTTC. Translation gives CASSFGSQETQYF.

This CDR3 reads CASSPRAGEGEQYF. Here the CDR3 DNA reads TGTGCCAGCTCACCGCGAGCGGGAGAGGGCGAGCAGTACTTC. The chain couples TRBV18 to TRBJ2-7; 8 bases map to TRBD2. CDR1 is KGHSH, CDR2 LQKENI, per germline. This CDR3 spans 14 amino acids. J lost 6 bases, V lost 3 bases, and 7 bases had no gene match.

The chain has TRBV28 and TRBJ2-7; no definite D call. There are 15 residues in the CDR3. The germline V gene encodes CDR1 MDHEN and CDR2 SYDVKM. V was shortened by 5 bases and J by 3 bases, with 17 bases between the two germline ends. The CDR3 protein is CASSPSRSFNYEQYF. For the CDR3, the DNA is TGTGCCAGCAGTCCTTCTCGGTCTTTTAACTACGAGCAGTACTTC.

The chain is built from TRBV7-9 and TRBJ2-7; no clear D gene. V was shortened by 5 bases and J by 3 bases, with 14 bases between the two germline ends. Germline CDR1 is SEHNR and CDR2 is FQNEAQ (reference sequence). The CDR3 loop spans 14 amino acids. CDR3 sequence (DNA): TGTGCCAGCAGCGTAGAGTCCCGGAACTACGAGCAGTACTTC. It translates to CASSVESRNYEQYF.

The rearrangement joins TRBV6-1 to TRBJ2-1; 14 bases fit TRBD2. V lost 5 bases, J lost 3 bases, and 15 bases stayed unmatched. Germline-derived CDR1 and CDR2 are MNHNS and SASEGT. CDR3 length: 20 residues. CDR3 protein: CASSRRGGTSGSYYYNEQFF. In nucleotides, the CDR3 is TGTGCCAGCAGTCGCAGGGGAGGGACTAGCGGGAGTTATTACTACAATGAGCAGTTCTTC.

Only one count was recorded for this clonotype. This rearrangement joins TRBV10-3 to TRBJ2-7, with D uncertain. V gave up 4 bases and J gave up 2 bases, with 9 bases separating them. The CDR3 contains 13 residues. CDR1 is ENHRY, CDR2 SYGVKD, per germline. CDR3 residues: CAISGPGPYEQYF. CDR3 sequence (DNA): TGTGCCATCAGTGGTCCAGGCCCCTACGAGCAGTACTTC.

The chain employs TRBV6-6 and TRBJ2-3; 10 bases agree with TRBD2. Per the germline V gene, CDR1 is MNHNY and CDR2 is SVGAGI (reference sequence). The CDR3 length is 16 residues. V shed 6 bases and J 2 bases; nucleotides not matched to a gene: 8. DNA of the CDR3: TGTGCCAGCAGAGAACTAGCGGGGCGATTCACAGATACGCAGTATTTT. Its translation is CASRELAGRFTDTQYF.

V usage is TRBV6-1 and J usage is TRBJ1-6; the D is unclear. Trimming shortened V by 3 bases and J by 6 bases, and 12 bases separated the two germline ends. Germline V CDR1 and CDR2: MNHNS, SASEGT. The CDR3 runs 15 residues. The DNA of the CDR3 is TGTGCCAGCAGTGACGACGAAGAGGGTAATTCACCCCTCCACTTT. Amino acids: CASSDDEEGNSPLHF.

This clonotype has a count of ten or more. The chain joins TRBV6-2 or TRBV6-3 to TRBJ2-6; no clear D. CDR3 length equals 13 residues. Germline-derived CDR1 and CDR2 are MNHEY and SVGEGT. The V gene lost 6 bases and the J gene lost 0 bases, with 3 bases spanning the gap. The CDR3 is CASSNSGANVLTF. The DNA for the CDR3 is TGTGCCAGCAGCAACTCTGGGGCCAACGTCCTGACTTTC.

The chain has TRBV5-1 and TRBJ2-1; 8 bases are a match to TRBD2. This CDR3 has 16 residues. Germline CDR1 reads SGHRS; CDR2 reads YFSETQ. V was pared by 4 bases and J by 8 bases, with 14 bases of the junction left unmatched. The CDR3 loop is CASSRRREAGGDEQFF. CDR3 coding DNA: TGCGCCAGCAGCCGTCGGCGGGAGGCCGGGGGTGATGAGCAGTTCTTC.

This clonotype was seen a handful of times. This sequence joins TRBV28 and TRBJ2-1; a possible D gene is TRBD1 (5 bases). V was clipped by 5 bases and J by 8 bases, with 16 bases between them. The CDR3 runs to 14 residues. The germline gives CDR1 MDHEN, CDR2 SYDVKM. CDR3 sequence (DNA): TGTGCCAGCAGTACCTCCAGGGTGTGGCATGAGCAGTTCTTC. It yields the protein CASSTSRVWHEQFF. Full variable domain (missing parts from reference TRBV28 and TRBJ2-1): DVKVTQSSRYLVKRTGEKVFLECVQDMDHENMFWYRQDPGLGLRLIYFSYDVKMKEKGDIPEGYSVSREKKERFSLILESASTNQTSMYLCASSTSRVWHEQFFGPGTRLTVL.

This clonotype appeared a few times. The chain uses TRBV9 and TRBJ2-7; 7 positions match TRBD2. The V and J ends lost 7 bases and 2 bases, in that order; junction bases with no gene match: 6. Per the germline V gene, CDR1 is SGDLS and CDR2 is YYNGEE. The CDR3 is made up of 13 amino acids. In DNA, the CDR3 is TGTGCCAGCGCCGGCGGGAGCACCTACGAGCAGTACTTC. Its protein is CASAGGSTYEQYF.

The CDR3 reads CASSLTTKENTEAFF. CDR3 coding DNA: TGCGCCAGCAGCTTAACAACTAAAGAGAACACTGAAGCTTTCTTT. This rearrangement joins TRBV5-1 to TRBJ1-1, with D unclear. Germline values: CDR1 SGHRS, CDR2 YFSETQ. CDR3 length: 15 residues. V gave up 2 bases and J gave up 1 base, with 12 bases separating them. Supplemented by reference TRBV5-1 and TRBJ1-1, the full variable domain reads KAGVTQTPRYLIKTRGQQVTLSCSPISGHRSVSWYQQTPGQGLQFLFEYFSETQRNKGNFPGRFSGRQFSNSRSEMNVSTLELGDSALYLCASSLTTKENTEAFFGQGTRLTVV.

This rearrangement joins TRBV29-1 to TRBJ2-7, with TRBD2 matching over 11 bases. The junction had 8 bases not matched to a gene; V was cut back by 4 bases and J by 0 bases. Germline loops: CDR1 SQVTM, CDR2 ANQGSEA. The CDR3 consists of 16 residues. The CDR3 nucleotides read TGCAGCGTTGTAGGCATAGCGGGAGGGGGCTCCTACGAGCAGTACTTC. Translated, it gives CSVVGIAGGGSYEQYF.

The V and J genes are TRBV7-9 and TRBJ2-5; TRBD1 matches 7 bases. The CDR3 has 15 amino acids. CDR1 SEHNR and CDR2 FQNEAQ come from the germline V gene (reference sequence). Losses at the gene ends were 5 bases for V and 11 bases for J; bases not matched to a gene: 17. CDR3: CASSPRNRGANEQYF. The CDR3 nucleotides are TGTGCCAGCAGCCCCAGGAACAGGGGTGCCAATGAGCAGTACTTC.

The J gene is TRBJ2-3, the V gene TRBV5-5; D call uncertain. The germline CDR1 and CDR2 sequences are SGHKS and YYEKEE (reference sequence). Trimming cost V 4 bases and J 2 bases, with 11 bases left between them. CDR3 length equals 14 residues. CDR3 bases: TGTGCCAGCAGCGTGGAGCGACCCACAGATACGCAGTATTTT. Translated: CASSVERPTDTQYF. Full variable domain (missing parts from reference TRBV5-5 and TRBJ2-3): DAGVTQSPTHLIKTRGQQVTLRCSPISGHKSVSWYQQVLGQGPQFIFQYYEKEERGRGNFPDRFSARQFPNYSSELNVNALLLGDSALYLCASSVERPTDTQYFGPGTRLTVL.